This T cell receptor beta chain was retrieved from a study of blood T cell repertoires in COVID-19. The wider study: Samples taken during acute and convalescent COVID-19 were collected in the United States, Italy and Spain. T cells, B-cell-depleted T cells, or PBMCs supplied cDNA or gDNA.

In the source study's methods: Nucleated cell number was recorded as an estimate derived from reference gene primer amplification. Sequencing used immunoSEQ multiplex PCR; TCRdb keeps in-frame clones, though not all of them. The DNA gave D and trimming, while V, J and clone size come from that table. The sample consists of roughly 69,000 clones, approximately 79% of them appearing once. There are 15 residues in the CDR3. Germline CDR1 and CDR2: ENHRY and SYGVKD. V lost 6 bases to trimming and J lost 2 bases; unmatched junction nucleotides: 7. This receptor was obtained from a human donor in a cohort sampled during active COVID-19. Input material: peripheral blood. This sequence joins TRBV10-3 and TRBJ1-5; 7 nucleotides line up with TRBD1. The CDR3 DNA follows: TGTGCCATCAGCCCGGGACAGTGGGGCAATCAGCCCCAGCATTTT. Translating it yields CAISPGQWGNQPQHF.